This TCR beta chain was sequenced in a study of T cell responses to AZD1222 COVID-19 vaccine. General study points: Repertoire sampling was restricted to post-peak T cell response timepoints. Unmutated variant regions are reportedly the target of nearly half of TCRs that are spike-specific. Clonal diversity was possibly underestimated; the donors were predominantly white British and more often female.

CDR3 length: 17 amino acids. Deletions cut 3 bases from V and 1 base from J, with 15 bases between. In germline, CDR1 is SGHTA, CDR2 FQGNSA. In regard to this clone: Its antigen is not identified.

Sequenced by immunoSEQ multiplex PCR; TCRdb stores in-frame clones only, minus some. Of approximately 120,000 clones in the sample, around 90% are singletons; the top ten hold 4.2%. The receptor was derived from an adult in good health. The sample in question was peripheral blood, obtained on day 0 of AZD1222 vaccination. This sequence joins TRBV7-2 and TRBJ1-4; the D is unclear. As DNA, the CDR3 is TGTGCCAGCAGCTTGTTCGGGGTCGGAAAAACTAATGAAAAACTGTTTTTT. Translation gives CASSLFGVGKTNEKLFF.